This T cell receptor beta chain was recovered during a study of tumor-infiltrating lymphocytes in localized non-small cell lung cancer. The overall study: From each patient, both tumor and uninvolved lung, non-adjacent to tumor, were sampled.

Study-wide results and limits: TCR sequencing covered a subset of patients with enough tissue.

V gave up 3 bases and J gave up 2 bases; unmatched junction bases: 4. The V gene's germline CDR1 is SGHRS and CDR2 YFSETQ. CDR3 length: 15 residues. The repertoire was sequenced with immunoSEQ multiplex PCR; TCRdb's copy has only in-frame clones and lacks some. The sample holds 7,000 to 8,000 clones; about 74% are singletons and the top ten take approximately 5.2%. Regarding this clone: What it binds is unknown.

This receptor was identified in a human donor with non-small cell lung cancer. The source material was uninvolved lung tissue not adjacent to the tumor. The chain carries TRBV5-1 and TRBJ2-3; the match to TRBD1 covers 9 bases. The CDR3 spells CASSSDRGDTDTQYF. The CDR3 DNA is TGCGCCAGCAGCTCTGACAGGGGGGACACAGATACGCAGTATTTT. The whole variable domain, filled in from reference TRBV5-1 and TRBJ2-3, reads KAGVTQTPRYLIKTRGQQVTLSCSPISGHRSVSWYQQTPGQGLQFLFEYFSETQRNKGNFPGRFSGRQFSNSRSEMNVSTLELGDSALYLCASSSDRGDTDTQYFGPGTRLTVL.